A selection of T cell receptor beta chains follows, all from one sample in a study of blood T cell repertoires in COVID-19. Produced via immunoSEQ multiplex PCR; TCRdb's table is partial and in-frame only. Altogether 150,000 to 200,000 clones are present, around 86% being singletons, with the ten largest covering approximately 13%. Source material: peripheral blood. These TCRs come from a man aged 65 to 85 who had recovered from COVID-19. The CDR3 runs from the conserved cysteine through the conserved F or W. A D gene is named only where the DNA matches it firmly. Clone size appears in some rows only: once, few, many, or a class for an expanded clone.

abundance	len	d_gene	j_gene	v_gene	CDR3aa	CDR3nt
NA	17	TRBD1	TRBJ1-4	TRBV10-3	CAISESKTGGGPEKLFF	TGTGCCATCAGTGAGTCGAAAACAGGGGGCGGACCCGAAAAACTGTTTTTT
NA	15	NA	TRBJ2-6	TRBV5-1	CASSQQGPGANVLTF	TGCGCCAGCAGCCAACAGGGACCTGGGGCCAACGTCCTGACTTTC
NA	15	NA	TRBJ1-2	TRBV27	CASTSHPGELNGYTF	TGTGCCAGCACCTCCCACCCGGGGGAACTTAATGGCTACACCTTC
NA	16	TRBD1	TRBJ2-1	TRBV7-9	CASSLGQGDSYNEQFF	TGTGCCAGCAGCTTGGGGCAGGGGGACTCCTACAATGAGCAGTTCTTC
NA	16	NA	TRBJ1-6	TRBV20-1	CSASPGSTSYNSPLHF	TGCAGTGCTAGTCCAGGGTCAACATCCTATAATTCACCCCTCCACTTT
NA	16	TRBD2	TRBJ2-1	TRBV7-6	CASSSLLAGDLNEQFF	TGTGCCAGCAGCTCCTTACTAGCGGGAGACCTCAATGAGCAGTTCTTC
NA	13	NA	TRBJ1-1	TRBV7-9	CASSLQGGTEAFF	TGTGCCAGCAGCTTACAGGGAGGGACTGAAGCTTTCTTT
NA	14	NA	TRBJ2-2	TRBV6-5	CASSYGQHTGELFF	TGTGCCAGCAGTTACGGACAACACACCGGGGAGCTGTTTTTT
NA	15	NA	TRBJ2-7	TRBV7-2	CASSLGLWSSYEQYF	TGTGCCAGCAGCTTAGGACTATGGAGCTCCTACGAGCAGTACTTC
once	16	TRBD2	TRBJ2-2	TRBV28	CASSLGTSGRARELFF	TGTGCCAGCAGTTTGGGGACTAGCGGGAGGGCCCGGGAGCTGTTTTTT
once	14	NA	TRBJ1-1	TRBV6-5	CASRGQEPSTEAFF	TGTGCCAGCAGGGGACAAGAACCTAGCACTGAAGCTTTCTTT
NA	16	TRBD1	TRBJ2-7	TRBV6-6	CASSYGPGTGKDEQYF	TGTGCCAGCAGTTACGGCCCCGGGACAGGGAAGGACGAGCAGTACTTC
NA	15	NA	TRBJ2-3	TRBV10-3	CAISDSGISTDTQYF	TGTGCCATCAGTGATTCGGGGATCTCCACAGATACGCAGTATTTT
NA	14	TRBD2	TRBJ2-3	TRBV18	CASSATSGTDTQYF	TGTGCCAGCTCAGCGACTAGCGGCACAGATACGCAGTATTTT
NA	13	NA	TRBJ1-1	TRBV3-1/TRBV3-2	CASSQDLGTEALF	TGTGCCAGCAGCCAAGACTTAGGGACTGAAGCTTTGTTT
NA	14	NA	TRBJ1-2	TRBV2	CASSDLGGRGGYTF	TGTGCCAGCAGTGATCTCGGTGGCAGGGGTGGCTACACCTTC
once	15	NA	TRBJ1-5	TRBV6-5	CASSPGLFSNQPQHF	TGTGCCAGCAGTCCAGGTCTATTTAGCAATCAGCCCCAGCATTTT
NA	15	NA	TRBJ1-2	TRBV4-1	CASSQDYQGMYGYTF	TGCGCCAGCAGCCAAGATTATCAGGGGATGTATGGCTACACCTTC
few	15	TRBD1	TRBJ1-5	TRBV6-1	CASSEWDRVGQPQHF	TGTGCCAGCAGTGAATGGGACAGGGTGGGGCAGCCCCAGCATTTT
NA	14	NA	TRBJ1-1	TRBV5-1	CASSLDGSGTEAFF	TGCGCCAGCAGCTTGGACGGGAGCGGCACTGAAGCTTTCTTT
NA	17	TRBD2	TRBJ2-7	TRBV7-2	CASSATGTSGRNYEQYF	TGTGCCAGCAGCGCAACCGGGACTAGCGGGAGGAACTACGAGCAGTACTTC
NA	20	TRBD2	TRBJ2-3	TRBV7-2	CASSLAARSSGRAVPDTQYF	TGTGCCAGCAGCTTAGCGGCCCGCTCTAGCGGGAGGGCCGTCCCAGATACGCAGTATTTT
few	15	TRBD2	TRBJ2-7	TRBV7-9	CASSPRTSSVHEQYF	TGTGCCAGCAGCCCGCGGACTAGCTCGGTCCACGAGCAGTACTTC
NA	16	NA	TRBJ2-2	TRBV7-9	CASSLGQGSDTGELFF	TGTGCCAGCAGCCTCGGGCAGGGTTCGGACACCGGGGAGCTGTTTTTT
once	15	NA	TRBJ2-3	TRBV6-1	CASSDQAVSTDTQYF	TGTGCCAGCAGTGATCAAGCGGTGAGCACAGATACGCAGTATTTT
NA	15	NA	TRBJ2-7	TRBV2	CASSEEQGGTYEQYF	TGTGCCAGCAGTGAAGAACAGGGTGGTACCTACGAGCAGTACTTC